This T cell receptor beta chain derives from a study of T cell repertoires in cytomegalovirus infection (dated by TCRdb to the late 2010s). Regarding the complete study: The peptide stimulations were aimed at well-studied HLA-B-restricted epitopes as well as recently identified HLA-C-restricted CMV epitopes, whose presentation resists viral immunomodulation. The HLA type of each donor mattered for the analysis, because public TCR beta signatures pointed to carriage of CMV infection along with the matching HLA type.

From its cysteine to its valine, the CDR3 spans 15 amino acids. Only the CDR3 region is kept as DNA, spanning 45 bases read in frame from base 1. CDR1 and CDR2 are drawn from the germline V gene: MNHEY, SVGEGT. V ends up 2 bases short and J 4 bases short, with an unmatched junction base count of 5. General conclusions and limits of the study: In both this cohort and an independent approximately 350-donor cohort, the cumulative frequency of public TCR beta family members distinguished carriers of CMV infection plus the relevant HLA type. In the ex vivo response, HLA-C-restricted CMV-specific TCR beta clonotypes were dominant, and in two of eight donors the single most frequent clonotype came from this HLA-C-restricted group.

The treatment or condition label of this sample denotes: in vitro stimulation with specific CMV peptide epitopes to enrich CMV-specific T cells. This clonotype showed up just a few times. Its specific antigen is unknown. No base qualities exist here, and no much larger clone lies one base off it. TCRdb names Illumina HiSeq 1500 as the instrument used. TCRdb redid the processing of the public reads, applying fastp at Q25 and MiXCR, and retained in-frame beta chains. Rows are combined by CDR3 protein, so each entry shows the most common genes and DNA. In all, the sample holds 700,000 to 900,000 distinct CDR3 sequences, and roughly 29% of those were seen once. Of the sample, over 10% falls within the top ten clones.

The sequence links TRBV6-2 or TRBV6-3 to TRBJ2-7; 10 middle bases align to TRBD1. The TCR sequence derives from a human donor in good health (CMV status not recorded). Some clones in this sample may be carry-over from other donors' samples. Source: cultured CD8+ T cells from PBMCs, taken from culture after CMV antigen stimulation. The bases read TGTGCCAGCAGTTACACACGGGACAGGGGATACGAGCAGTACGTC. Translated, it gives CASSYTRDRGYEQYV.